The 15 T cell receptor beta chains reported below all come from one sample, sequenced in a study of blood T cell repertoires in COVID-19. TCRdb's table, derived via immunoSEQ multiplex PCR, lists solely in-frame clones and lacks some. The table has approximately 81,000 clones, around 89% seen once; the top ten hold more than 0.95%. What was sequenced was PBMCs or T cells enriched from blood (not recorded which). The origin of the receptors is a woman in her forties or fifties with acute COVID-19.

With respect to this clone: The junction departs from germline at one end; a sequencing error may be responsible. This chain links TRBV29-1 with TRBJ2-3, with 14 bases matching TRBD2. This CDR3 spans 17 amino acids. Germline lookup yields CDR1 SQVTM and CDR2 ANQGSEA. For the CDR3, the DNA is TGCAGCGTGGAAGGGACTAGCGGGAGTATTTCCGCAGATACGCAGTATTTT. Amino acids: CSVEGTSGSISADTQYF.

The CDR3 sequence: CASSLSRDNSPLHF. CDR3 in DNA: TGTGCCAGCAGTTTGAGCAGGGATAATTCACCCCTCCACTTT. V is TRBV28 and J is TRBJ1-6; perhaps TRBD1 as D (5 bases). Per the germline V gene, CDR1 is MDHEN and CDR2 is SYDVKM. With 3 bases removed from V and 5 bases from J, the gap between germline ends came to 8 bases. The CDR3 has 14 residues.

The chain carries TRBV19 and TRBJ1-1; 7 bases line up with TRBD1. J gave up 1 base and V 4 bases, and 6 bases lay outside the gene matches. The CDR3 is made up of 15 amino acids. CDR1 is LNHDA and CDR2 is SQIVND in the germline V gene (reference sequence). CDR3 DNA: TGTGCCAGTAGTACGGGACAGTTTGAGAACACTGAAGCTTTCTTT. It encodes CASSTGQFENTEAFF.

In its sample, this clone was seen once. The chain combines TRBV7-2 with TRBJ2-7, with D perhaps matching TRBD2 (6 bases). The ends were cut back, 5 bases at V and 3 bases at J, with 11 bases in the middle. The CDR3 has 13 amino acids. The germline CDR1 and CDR2 sequences are SGHTA and FQGNSA. This chain's CDR3 is CASSHSGFYEQYF. In DNA form, the CDR3 reads TGTGCCAGCAGCCACAGCGGGTTCTACGAGCAGTACTTC. Full variable domain (remainder filled in from reference TRBV7-2 and TRBJ2-7): GAGVSQSPSNKVTEKGKDVELRCDPISGHTALYWYRQSLGQGLEFLIYFQGNSAPDKSGLPSDRFSAERTGGSVSTLTIQRTQQEDSAVYLCASSHSGFYEQYFGPGTRLTVT.

J is TRBJ2-3 and V is TRBV7-2; tentative D call: TRBD2 (5 bases). This CDR3 spans 16 amino acids. Per the germline V gene, CDR1 is SGHTA and CDR2 is FQGNSA. Trimming stripped 6 bases from V and 3 bases from J, with 19 bases between. The CDR3 nucleotides read TGTGCCAGCAGAGTCGGACTCGACCCACGAACAGATACGCAGTATTTT. Protein sequence: CASRVGLDPRTDTQYF.

V gene TRBV19 combines with J gene TRBJ2-3; 9 bases are a match to TRBD2. Losses at the gene ends were 6 bases for V and 7 bases for J; bases not matched to a gene: 14. This CDR3 is 16 amino acids long. Germline V gene sequence: CDR1 LNHDA, CDR2 SQIVND (reference sequence). The CDR3: CASSPFGAGGFNTQYF. The CDR3 region has the DNA TGTGCCAGTAGCCCCTTTGGAGCGGGAGGATTTAATACGCAGTATTTT.

This sequence joins TRBV7-3 and TRBJ2-2; 14 bases are a match to TRBD2. With V trimmed by 0 bases and J by 2 bases, 2 bases remained unmatched. The CDR3 consists of 18 residues. Germline V gives CDR1 SGHTA, CDR2 FQGTGA. CDR3 residues: CASSLTGTSGSNTGELFF. DNA for the CDR3: TGTGCCAGCAGCTTAACCGGGACTAGCGGGAGTAACACCGGGGAGCTGTTTTTT. Full variable domain (rest looked up from reference TRBV7-3 and TRBJ2-2): GAGVSQTPSNKVTEKGKYVELRCDPISGHTALYWYRQSLGQGPEFLIYFQGTGAADDSGLPNDRFFAVRPEGSVSTLKIQRTERGDSAVYLCASSLTGTSGSNTGELFFGEGSRLTVL.

In its sample, this clone was seen once. The J gene is TRBJ1-2, the V gene TRBV6-5, with D possibly being TRBD1 (6 bases). CDR1 and CDR2 (germline): MNHEY, SVGAGI. V lost 7 bases, J lost 4 bases, and 19 bases lay in between. The CDR3 is made up of 15 amino acids. CDR3 loop: CASTTQGQSGYGYTF. In DNA form, the CDR3 reads TGTGCCAGCACCACACAGGGTCAAAGCGGCTATGGCTACACCTTC.

This sequence joins TRBV7-9 and TRBJ2-3; 10 bases line up with TRBD2. The CDR3 totals 16 residues. Unmatched junction bases numbered 6, after V lost 4 bases and J lost 2 bases. The V gene's germline CDR1 is SEHNR and CDR2 FQNEAQ (reference sequence). The CDR3 sequence is CASSYRTSGFTDTQYF. The CDR3, as DNA: TGTGCCAGCAGCTACAGGACTAGCGGATTCACAGATACGCAGTATTTT.

This chain uses TRBV2 with TRBJ1-2; 8 bases are shared with TRBD1. The CDR3 length is 13 residues. V dropped 6 bases and J dropped 5; count of bases not matched to a gene: 5. Germline CDR1 is SNHLY and CDR2 is FYNNEI. CDR3 in amino acids: CASRGQAGYGYTF. The DNA of the CDR3 is TGTGCCAGCAGGGGACAGGCCGGTTATGGCTACACCTTC.

The genes are TRBV2 and TRBJ1-3; 12 nucleotides align to TRBD1. V lost 3 bases and J lost 3; bases outside the gene matches: 3. Germline-derived CDR1 and CDR2 are SNHLY and FYNNEI. The CDR3 loop spans 16 amino acids. This chain's CDR3 is CASSDGTGGVGNTIYF. In DNA form, the CDR3 reads TGTGCCAGCAGTGATGGGACAGGGGGCGTTGGAAACACCATATATTTT. Using reference TRBV2 and TRBJ1-3 for the parts outside the CDR3, the full variable domain is EPEVTQTPSHQVTQMGQEVILRCVPISNHLYFYWYRQILGQKVEFLVSFYNNEISEKSEIFDDQFSVERPDGSNFTLKIRSTKLEDSAMYFCASSDGTGGVGNTIYFGEGSWLTVV.

J is TRBJ1-1 and V is TRBV29-1; no firm D call. The V gene lost 1 base and the J gene lost 6 bases, with 15 bases spanning the gap. The CDR3 is 14 residues long. In germline, CDR1 is SQVTM, CDR2 ANQGSEA. The CDR3 DNA sequence: TGCAGCGTTGAAGTAGGCGACACGAGCCCTGAAGCTTTCTTT. The encoded protein is CSVEVGDTSPEAFF.

V usage is TRBV7-9 and J usage is TRBJ2-6; D is perhaps TRBD1 (7 bases). CDR1 SEHNR and CDR2 FQNEAQ come from the germline V gene (reference sequence). There are 16 residues in the CDR3. V gave up 5 bases and J gave up 0 bases, with 11 bases separating them. The CDR3 sequence: CASSQGGLSGANVLTF. CDR3 in DNA: TGTGCCAGCAGCCAGGGGGGCCTCTCTGGGGCCAACGTCCTGACTTTC.

The J gene is TRBJ2-7, the V gene TRBV19, with 8 positions matching TRBD2. Trimming removed 5 bases from V and 6 bases from J; junction bases left unmatched: 15. The CDR3 runs to 16 residues. Germline values: CDR1 LNHDA, CDR2 SQIVND (reference sequence). The CDR3 here is CASSARTGGAPGEQYF. CDR3 bases: TGTGCCAGTAGTGCCCGAACGGGAGGGGCCCCCGGCGAGCAGTACTTC.

The rearrangement links TRBV29-1 to TRBJ2-1, with D maybe TRBD1 (5 bases). V shed 6 bases and J shed 8 bases, with 14 bases lying between them. Germline V gene sequence: CDR1 SQVTM, CDR2 ANQGSEA. The CDR3 covers 12 residues. The CDR3 is CSVGQGQHEQFF. DNA for the CDR3: TGCAGCGTCGGGCAGGGCCAGCATGAGCAGTTCTTC.